The sequence of this TCR beta chain was determined in a study of shared clonotypes between healthy human individuals. The CDR3 is 12 residues long. Germline V gene sequence: CDR1 MNHEY, CDR2 SVGAGI. With 8 bases removed from V and 5 bases from J, the gap between germline ends came to 13 bases. TCRdb's copy holds only in-frame clones and misses some; the assay was immunoSEQ multiplex PCR. The sample comprises approximately 1,500,000 clones, roughly 96% of which are singletons, and over 1% rests with the top ten. This clonotype originated in a man aged 30 to 39 in good health. This chain links TRBV6-5 with TRBJ2-7, with D maybe TRBD2 (5 bases). The sequenced sample was naive CD4+ T cells sorted from blood. Subset given: CD45RA+ positively selected. Written as DNA, the CDR3 is TGTGCCAGCGGGATAAGGAGGAACGAGCAGTACTTC. The encoded protein is CASGIRRNEQYF.